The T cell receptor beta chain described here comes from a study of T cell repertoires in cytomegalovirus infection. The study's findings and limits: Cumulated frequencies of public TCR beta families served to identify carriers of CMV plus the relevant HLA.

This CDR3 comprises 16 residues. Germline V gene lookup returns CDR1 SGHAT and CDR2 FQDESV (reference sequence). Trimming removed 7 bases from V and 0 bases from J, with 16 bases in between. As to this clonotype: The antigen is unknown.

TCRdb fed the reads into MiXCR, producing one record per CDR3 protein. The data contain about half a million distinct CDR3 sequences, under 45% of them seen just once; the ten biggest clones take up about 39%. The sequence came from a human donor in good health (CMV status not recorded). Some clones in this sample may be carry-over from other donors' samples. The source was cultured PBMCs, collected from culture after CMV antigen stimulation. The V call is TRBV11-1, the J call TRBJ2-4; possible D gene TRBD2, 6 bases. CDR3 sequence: CASKRGTDLAKNIQYF. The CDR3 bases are TGTGCCAGCAAACGGGGGACCGACCTAGCCAAAAACATTCAGTACTTC.